A selection of T cell receptor beta chains follows, all from one sample in a study of T cell responses to AZD1222 COVID-19 vaccine. TCRdb's copy holds only in-frame clones and misses some; the assay was immunoSEQ multiplex PCR. In the table there are some 170,000 clones, approximately 90% of which are singletons. The sequencing here drew on peripheral blood, taken on day 0 of AZD1222 vaccination. The receptors were sampled from an adult in good health. CDR3s include the opening cysteine and the closing phenylalanine or tryptophan. Fields, in order: clone size, V gene, CDR3 length, D gene, J gene, CDR3 DNA, CDR3 protein. The D gene is left open where the match is weak. Only part of the rows carry a size: once, few, many, or a class if the clone is expanded.

size: -; V: TRBV19; length: 15; D: TRBD1; J: TRBJ2-7; DNA: TGTGCCAGTAGTATTATGAGGACAGGGGTTTACGAGCAGTACTTC; CDR3: CASSIMRTGVYEQYF
size: -; V: TRBV5-1; length: 17; D: TRBD2; J: TRBJ2-1; DNA: TGCGCCAGCAGTTTATCTCCCGGGACTAGCGGGGGAAATGAGCAGTTCTTC; CDR3: CASSLSPGTSGGNEQFF
size: -; V: TRBV14; length: 15; D: -; J: TRBJ1-4; DNA: TGTGCCAGCAGTTTCAGGGGACCCCCTAATGAAAAACTGTTTTTT; CDR3: CASSFRGPPNEKLFF
size: few; V: TRBV21-1; length: 14; D: -; J: TRBJ2-7; DNA: TGTGCCAGCAGGAGGACCGCAAGCTCCTACGAGCAGTACTTC; CDR3: CASRRTASSYEQYF
size: -; V: TRBV25-1; length: 15; D: TRBD1; J: TRBJ2-7; DNA: TGTGCCAGCAGTGATCCGGGACAGGGGGCCTACGAGCAGTACTTC; CDR3: CASSDPGQGAYEQYF
size: -; V: TRBV5-1; length: 22; D: TRBD1; J: TRBJ2-7; DNA: TGCGCCAGCAGCTCTCCGGGACAGGCTACCCCAGACCGAGATTTGAGCTCCTACGAGCAGTACTTC; CDR3: CASSSPGQATPDRDLSSYEQYF
size: -; V: TRBV2; length: 16; D: TRBD2; J: TRBJ2-2; DNA: TGTGCCAGCAGGCAAGATTTCAGCGGGAGCCCCGGGGAGCTGTTTTTT; CDR3: CASRQDFSGSPGELFF
size: once; V: TRBV7-2; length: 18; D: TRBD2; J: TRBJ2-3; DNA: TGTGCCAGCAGCCCCGGCCCCTCTAGCGGGAGGCCGGCAGATACGCAGTATTTT; CDR3: CASSPGPSSGRPADTQYF
size: -; V: TRBV6-5; length: 15; D: -; J: TRBJ1-1; DNA: TGTGCCAGCAGAGCTCTCGGGGGAATGAACACTGAAGCTTTCTTT; CDR3: CASRALGGMNTEAFF
size: -; V: TRBV19; length: 16; D: -; J: TRBJ1-1; DNA: TGTGCCAGTAGTATAGTAGGCCTACTCACGAACACTGAAGCTTTCTTT; CDR3: CASSIVGLLTNTEAFF